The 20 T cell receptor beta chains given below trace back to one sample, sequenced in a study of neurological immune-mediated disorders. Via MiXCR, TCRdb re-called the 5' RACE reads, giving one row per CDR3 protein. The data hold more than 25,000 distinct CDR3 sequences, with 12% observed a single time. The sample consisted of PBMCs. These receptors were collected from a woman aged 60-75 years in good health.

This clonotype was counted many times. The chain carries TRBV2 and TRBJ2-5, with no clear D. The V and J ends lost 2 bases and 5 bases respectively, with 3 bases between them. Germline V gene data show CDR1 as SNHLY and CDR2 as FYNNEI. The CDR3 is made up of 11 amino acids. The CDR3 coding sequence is TGTGCCAGCAGTGAATTGGAGACCCAGTACTTC. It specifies CASSELETQYF. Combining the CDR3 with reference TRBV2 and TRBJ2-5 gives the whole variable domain EPEVTQTPSHQVTQMGQEVILRCVPISNHLYFYWYRQILGQKVEFLVSFYNNEISEKSEIFDDQFSVERPDGSNFTLKIRSTKLEDSAMYFCASSELETQYFGPGTRLLVL.

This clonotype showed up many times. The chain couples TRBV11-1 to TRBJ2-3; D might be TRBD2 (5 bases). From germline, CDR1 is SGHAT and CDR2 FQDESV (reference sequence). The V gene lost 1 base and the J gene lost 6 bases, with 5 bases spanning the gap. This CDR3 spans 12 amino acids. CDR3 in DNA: TGTGCCAGCAGCTTAGGCGGGGATACGCAGTATTTT. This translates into CASSLGGDTQYF.

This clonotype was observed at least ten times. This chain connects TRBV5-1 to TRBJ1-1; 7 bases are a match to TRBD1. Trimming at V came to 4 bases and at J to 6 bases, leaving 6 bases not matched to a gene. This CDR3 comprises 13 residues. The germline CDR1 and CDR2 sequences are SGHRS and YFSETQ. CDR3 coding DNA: TGCGCCAGCAGCCTCGACAGGGCGGCTGAAGCTTTCTTT. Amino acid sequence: CASSLDRAAEAFF.

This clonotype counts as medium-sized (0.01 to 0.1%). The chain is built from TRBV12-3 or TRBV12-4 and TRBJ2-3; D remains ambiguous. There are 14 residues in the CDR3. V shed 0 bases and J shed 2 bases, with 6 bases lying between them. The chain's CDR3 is CASSLAGFTDTQYF. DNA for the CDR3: TGTGCCAGCAGTTTAGCCGGATTCACAGATACGCAGTATTTT.

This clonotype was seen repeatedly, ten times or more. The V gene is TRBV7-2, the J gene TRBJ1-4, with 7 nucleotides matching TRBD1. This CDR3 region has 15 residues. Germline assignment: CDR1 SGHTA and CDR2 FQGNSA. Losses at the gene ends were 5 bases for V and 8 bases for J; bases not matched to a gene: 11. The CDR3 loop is CASSLGAVQGEKLFF. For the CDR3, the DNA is TGTGCCAGCAGCCTGGGAGCTGTACAGGGGGAAAAACTGTTTTTT.

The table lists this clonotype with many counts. The CDR3 DNA reads TGTGCCAGCAGCTCGGGAGGGTTTCGGGCTTTCTTT. Residues: CASSSGGFRAFF. V gene TRBV7-2 combines with J gene TRBJ1-1, with D unclear. This CDR3 comprises 12 residues. V was pared by 4 bases and J by 11 bases, with 14 bases between. Looked up from germline, CDR1 is SGHTA and CDR2 is FQGNSA.

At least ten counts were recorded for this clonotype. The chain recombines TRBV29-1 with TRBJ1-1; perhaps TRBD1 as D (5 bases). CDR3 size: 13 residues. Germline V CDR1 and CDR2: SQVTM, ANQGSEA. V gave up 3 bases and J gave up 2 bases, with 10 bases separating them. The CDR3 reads CSVERGPNTEAFF. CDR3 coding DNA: TGCAGCGTTGAGAGGGGACCTAACACTGAAGCTTTCTTT.

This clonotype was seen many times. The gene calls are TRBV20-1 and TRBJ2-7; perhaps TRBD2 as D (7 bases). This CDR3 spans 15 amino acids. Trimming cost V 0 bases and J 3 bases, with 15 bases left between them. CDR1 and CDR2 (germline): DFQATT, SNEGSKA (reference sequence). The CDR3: CSARDEGGDGYEQYF. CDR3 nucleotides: TGCAGTGCTAGAGATGAGGGGGGGGATGGCTACGAGCAGTACTTC.

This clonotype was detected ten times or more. The CDR3 here is CASSPRRDSYYEQYF. The CDR3, as DNA: TGCGCCAGCAGCCCGCGGCGGGACAGCTACTACGAGCAGTACTTC. The chain joins TRBV5-1 to TRBJ2-7; TRBD1 might be the D (7 bases). The germline V and J ends were trimmed by 4 bases and 3 bases, with 17 bases remaining between them. Germline loops: CDR1 SGHRS, CDR2 YFSETQ. The CDR3 consists of 15 residues.

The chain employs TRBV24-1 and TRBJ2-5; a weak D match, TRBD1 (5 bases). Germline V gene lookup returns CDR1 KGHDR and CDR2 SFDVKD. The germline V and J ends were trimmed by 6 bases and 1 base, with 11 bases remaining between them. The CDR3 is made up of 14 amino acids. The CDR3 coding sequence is TGTGCCACCAGTCCTGGCCAGGGCCAAGAGACCCAGTACTTC. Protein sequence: CATSPGQGQETQYF.

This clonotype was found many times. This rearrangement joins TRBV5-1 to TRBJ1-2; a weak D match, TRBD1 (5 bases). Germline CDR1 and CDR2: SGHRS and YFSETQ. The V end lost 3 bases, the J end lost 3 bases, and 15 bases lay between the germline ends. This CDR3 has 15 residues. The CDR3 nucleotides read TGCGCCAGCAGCTGGGGGACGGCCACTGACTATGGCTACACCTTC. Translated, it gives CASSWGTATDYGYTF.

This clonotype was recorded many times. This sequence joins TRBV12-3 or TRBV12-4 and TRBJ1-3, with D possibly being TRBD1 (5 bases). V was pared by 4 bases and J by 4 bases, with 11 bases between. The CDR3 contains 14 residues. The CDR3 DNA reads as TGTGCCAGCAGTTCCTGGGGGAGAGGAAACACCATATATTTT. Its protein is CASSSWGRGNTIYF.

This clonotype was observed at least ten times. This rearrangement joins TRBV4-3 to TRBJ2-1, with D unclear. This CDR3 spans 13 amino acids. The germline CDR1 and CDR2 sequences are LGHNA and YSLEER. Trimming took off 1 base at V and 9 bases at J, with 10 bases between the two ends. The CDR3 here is CASSQVFWAEQFF. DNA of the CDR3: TGCGCCAGCAGCCAAGTTTTTTGGGCTGAGCAGTTCTTC.

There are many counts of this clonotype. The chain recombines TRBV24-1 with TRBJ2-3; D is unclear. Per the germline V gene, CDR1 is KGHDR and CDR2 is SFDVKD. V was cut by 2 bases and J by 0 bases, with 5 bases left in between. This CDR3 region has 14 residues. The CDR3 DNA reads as TGTGCCACCAGTGATTCGCTCAGCACAGATACGCAGTATTTT. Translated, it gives CATSDSLSTDTQYF.

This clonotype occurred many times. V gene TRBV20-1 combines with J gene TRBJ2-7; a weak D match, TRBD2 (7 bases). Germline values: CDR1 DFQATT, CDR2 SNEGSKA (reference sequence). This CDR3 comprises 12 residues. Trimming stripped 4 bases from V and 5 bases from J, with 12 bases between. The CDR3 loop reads CSAKGGRDEQYF. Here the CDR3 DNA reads TGCAGTGCTAAGGGGGGGAGGGACGAGCAGTACTTC.

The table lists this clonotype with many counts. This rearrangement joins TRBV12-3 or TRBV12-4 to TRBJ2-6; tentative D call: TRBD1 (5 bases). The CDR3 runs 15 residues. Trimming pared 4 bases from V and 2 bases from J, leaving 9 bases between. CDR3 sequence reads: CASSWGIAGANVLTF. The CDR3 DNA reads TGTGCCAGCAGTTGGGGCATCGCTGGGGCCAACGTCCTGACTTTC.

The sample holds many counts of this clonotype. The CDR3 DNA sequence: TGTGCCAGCAGTGATGGGGCCCACACAGATACGCAGTATTTT. Protein sequence: CASSDGAHTDTQYF. The chain recombines TRBV7-2 with TRBJ2-3; a weak D match, TRBD1 (5 bases). In germline, CDR1 is SGHTA, CDR2 FQGNSA. V lost 6 bases and J 2 bases, leaving 12 bases between the germline ends. The CDR3 totals 14 residues.

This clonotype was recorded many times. Here the CDR3 reads CASTPGTSGTGELFF. The CDR3 nucleotides read TGCGCCAGCACCCCCGGGACTAGCGGCACCGGGGAGCTGTTTTTT. The rearrangement uses TRBV5-1 and TRBJ2-2, with 11 bases that match TRBD2. CDR3 length: 15 residues. The V gene end was trimmed by 6 bases and the J gene end by 4 bases; junction bases not matched to a gene: 5. The germline CDR1 and CDR2 sequences are SGHRS and YFSETQ.

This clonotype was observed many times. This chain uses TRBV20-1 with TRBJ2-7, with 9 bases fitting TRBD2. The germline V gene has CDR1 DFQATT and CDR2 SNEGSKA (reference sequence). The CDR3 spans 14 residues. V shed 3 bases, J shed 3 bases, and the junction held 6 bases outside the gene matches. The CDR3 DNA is TGCAGTGCTAGGCGAGCGGGGGGCTTCTACGAGCAGTACTTC. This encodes CSARRAGGFYEQYF.

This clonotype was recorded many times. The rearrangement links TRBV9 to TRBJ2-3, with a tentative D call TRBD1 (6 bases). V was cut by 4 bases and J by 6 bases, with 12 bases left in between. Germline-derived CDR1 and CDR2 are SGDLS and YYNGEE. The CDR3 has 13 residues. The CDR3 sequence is CASSPSRGDTQYF. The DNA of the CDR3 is TGTGCCAGCAGCCCGTCAAGGGGGGATACGCAGTATTTT.